This is a list of T cell receptor beta chains from one sample in a study of blood T cell repertoires in COVID-19. The repertoire was sequenced with immunoSEQ multiplex PCR; TCRdb's copy has only in-frame clones and lacks some. The sample has some 700,000 clones; 70% to 90% are singletons. Sequenced input: peripheral blood. All receptors come from a woman between 18 and 30 years old with acute or convalescent COVID-19. The conserved cysteine and the conserved F or W are not part of the CDR3 here.

j_call,v_call,cdr3_length,cdr3_aa
TRBJ1-1,TRBV6-2/TRBV6-3,12,ASSLGQDTTEAF
TRBJ2-7,TRBV4-2,15,ASSQDLLAGGPREQY
TRBJ1-1,TRBV29-1,12,SVEGRLMNTEAF
TRBJ1-6,TRBV19,15,ASSIPLRERYSSPLH
TRBJ2-1,TRBV6-5,13,ASSSRDRAFNEQF
TRBJ2-1,TRBV24-1,12,ATQGSYSYNEQF
TRBJ1-6,TRBV30,12,AWSRQGGGSPLH
TRBJ1-2,TRBV15,14,ATSRDEGRPVYGYT
TRBJ1-5,TRBV19,13,ASSIVDGANQPQH
TRBJ2-3,TRBV4-3,17,ASSQAHSRSQGATDTQY
TRBJ1-3,TRBV6-2/TRBV6-3,12,ASSDGHLENTIY
TRBJ1-1,TRBV5-1,13,ASSLLGASNTEAF
TRBJ2-6,TRBV5-4,12,ASSFSSGANVLT
TRBJ1-1,TRBV10-3,13,AIMNEDRTNTEAF
TRBJ2-2,TRBV29-1,12,SVAGISNTGELF
TRBJ2-7,TRBV4-1,13,ASSQGVAGTYEQY
TRBJ1-4,TRBV28,13,ASSFRQGTNEKLF
TRBJ1-1,TRBV3-1/TRBV3-2,12,ASSQALPGTEAF
TRBJ1-2,TRBV7-8,13,ASSLLTEANYGYT
TRBJ2-1,TRBV6-2/TRBV6-3,14,ASSYSRPEGKQGQF
TRBJ1-1,TRBV29-1,8,SVVVTEAF
TRBJ1-5,TRBV5-6,13,ASSTGFSSNQPQH
TRBJ1-2,TRBV7-9,12,ASSSRDGYYGYT
TRBJ1-1,TRBV19,12,ASSTLDRSTEAF
TRBJ2-2,TRBV7-6,10,AILQGTGELF
TRBJ2-7,TRBV6-2/TRBV6-3,9,ASSSSVEQY
TRBJ1-1,TRBV7-2,13,ASSSPGTGYTEAF
TRBJ2-7,TRBV21-1,11,ASSMDRVHEQY
TRBJ1-2,TRBV10-3,12,AISEWDSNYGYT
TRBJ1-2,TRBV5-4,14,ASSLPAQGSAKGYT
TRBJ1-5,TRBV7-2,13,ASSLYMYSNQPQH
TRBJ1-2,TRBV11-2,10,ASSLVLSTGT
TRBJ1-1,TRBV19,13,ASSPYRDSDTEAF
TRBJ1-5,TRBV4-3,16,ASSQDLGQHDSNRPQH
TRBJ2-1,TRBV7-9,13,ASSLISGGLNEQF
TRBJ1-1,TRBV19,9,ASNRGDEAF
TRBJ2-1,TRBV7-8,11,ASTPDRGDEQF
TRBJ2-2,TRBV5-1,14,ASSRLQGKGTGELF
TRBJ1-5,TRBV12-5,14,ASGLPSDRGDQPQH
TRBJ2-5,TRBV6-5,11,ASSYAVAATQY
TRBJ1-6,TRBV5-5,14,ASRTGASSYNSPLH